Shown below are 31 T cell receptor beta chains from a single sample sequenced in a study of blood T cell repertoires in COVID-19 (dated by TCRdb to the early 2020s). The protocol used for the library was the immunoSEQ multiplex PCR assay. TCRdb provides this immuneACCESS table in a form limited to in-frame rearrangements. Some clones are lacking; in checked studies, under half of them reflect an unresolved V gene, and why the rest are absent is not known. This sample comprises 150,000 to 200,000 clones, roughly four fifths of them detected only once. 10% to 15% of the sample comes from the top ten. Sequences were obtained from peripheral blood. Receptors originate from a woman at least 80 years old with COVID-19, enrolled during active disease.

This chain connects TRBV5-1 to TRBJ1-6; 9 bases fit TRBD1. The CDR3 runs to 17 residues. V gave up 2 bases and J gave up 4 bases; unmatched junction bases: 7. CDR1 is SGHRS and CDR2 is YFSETQ in the germline V gene. The CDR3 spells CASSLLGQGSYNSPLHF. Here the CDR3 DNA reads TGCGCCAGCAGCTTATTAGGACAGGGGTCTTATAATTCACCCCTCCACTTT.

This clone is medium-sized in the sample. The chain employs TRBV6-5 and TRBJ2-4, with TRBD2 matching over 7 bases. Per germline, CDR1 MNHEY and CDR2 SVGAGI. CDR3 length equals 13 residues. J was trimmed by 8 bases and V by 4 bases; bases with no gene match: 5. The CDR3 here is CASSFGGGDIQYF. The CDR3 DNA sequence: TGTGCCAGCAGTTTTGGGGGAGGGGACATTCAGTACTTC.

The chain is built from TRBV7-6 and TRBJ1-1; D is uncertain. Between the trimmed V and J ends, which lost 2 bases and 4 bases, there was a span of 14 bases. The CDR3 consists of 15 residues. CDR1 is SGHVS, CDR2 FNYEAQ, per germline. The CDR3 bases are TGTGCCAGCAGCTTACTCGCTCCAGGCCGCACTGAAGCTTTCTTT. It yields the protein CASSLLAPGRTEAFF.

CDR3 sequence: CASRLYSNQPQHF. The CDR3 DNA is TGTGCCAGCAGACTTTATAGCAATCAGCCCCAGCATTTT. This chain links TRBV28 with TRBJ1-5; D is undetermined. V was clipped by 6 bases and J by 0 bases, with 6 bases between them. Per germline, CDR1 MDHEN and CDR2 SYDVKM. CDR3 length: 13 residues.

The CDR3 loop reads CATSRVARGNGYTF. CDR3 coding DNA: TGTGCCACCAGCAGAGTGGCCAGGGGAAATGGCTACACCTTC. V usage is TRBV15 and J usage is TRBJ1-2, with a tentative D call TRBD1 (6 bases). The CDR3 length is 14 residues. CDR1 and CDR2 from the germline V gene are LNHNV and YYDKDF (reference sequence). The germline V and J ends were trimmed by 1 base and 6 bases, with 12 bases remaining between them.

The CDR3 region is CASSLSGGRYTF. The CDR3 bases are TGTGCCAGCAGCTTGTCCGGGGGACGGTACACCTTC. The chain combines TRBV7-9 with TRBJ1-2; D may be TRBD1 (5 bases). Deletions cut 3 bases from V and 11 bases from J, with 13 bases between. CDR3 length equals 12 residues. CDR1 SEHNR and CDR2 FQNEAQ come from the germline V gene (reference sequence). The full variable domain, completed using reference TRBV7-9 and TRBJ1-2, is DTGVSQNPRHKITKRGQNVTFRCDPISEHNRLYWYRQTLGQGPEFLTYFQNEAQLEKSRLLSDRFSAERPKGSFSTLEIQRTEQGDSAMYLCASSLSGGRYTFGSGTRLTVV.

The V gene is TRBV10-3, the J gene TRBJ2-1; D gene uncertain. Per germline, CDR1 ENHRY and CDR2 SYGVKD. Trimming pared 3 bases from V and 7 bases from J, leaving 7 bases between. The CDR3 has 12 amino acids. The DNA of the CDR3 is TGTGCCATCAGTGACTTTGAGAATGAGCAGTTCTTC. It yields the protein CAISDFENEQFF.

The V gene is TRBV29-1, the J gene TRBJ2-7, with D possibly matching TRBD2 (6 bases). CDR3 length equals 14 residues. Germline V gene sequence: CDR1 SQVTM, CDR2 ANQGSEA. Trimming left V 6 bases short and J 2 bases short, with 17 bases between. CDR3 nucleotide sequence: TGCAGCGTGGTACCAGTACGGGGGACCTACGAGCAGTACTTC. Its translation is CSVVPVRGTYEQYF.

This chain links TRBV11-2 with TRBJ2-7, with 7 bases aligning to TRBD1. The CDR3 consists of 15 residues. Losses at the gene ends were 1 base for V and 2 bases for J; bases not matched to a gene: 5. Germline lookup yields CDR1 SGHAT and CDR2 FQNNGV. The CDR3 reads CASSLGGQIAYEQYF. In DNA form, the CDR3 reads TGTGCCAGCAGCTTAGGGGGACAGATCGCCTACGAGCAGTACTTC. The full variable domain, completed using reference TRBV11-2 and TRBJ2-7, is EAGVAQSPRYKIIEKRQSVAFWCNPISGHATLYWYQQILGQGPKLLIQFQNNGVVDDSQLPKDRFSAERLKGVDSTLKIQPAKLEDSAVYLCASSLGGQIAYEQYFGPGTRLTVT.

This chain uses TRBV19 with TRBJ2-3; TRBD2 matches 7 bases. V was clipped by 3 bases and J by 4 bases; unmatched bases: 10. The CDR3 loop spans 16 amino acids. CDR1 LNHDA and CDR2 SQIVND come from the germline V gene (reference sequence). CDR3 in DNA: TGTGCCAGTAGTATTACGGGAGGAGGGAGGTCAGATACGCAGTATTTT. Translation gives CASSITGGGRSDTQYF.

The chain joins TRBV30 to TRBJ2-5; D perhaps matches TRBD2 (6 bases). There are 14 residues in the CDR3. V gave up 4 bases and J gave up 2 bases, with 14 bases separating them. CDR1 is GTSNPN and CDR2 is SVGIG in the germline V gene (reference sequence). CDR3 DNA sequence: TGTGCCTGGATCGGGCGGGGAAGTCAAGAGACCCAGTACTTC. Encoded protein: CAWIGRGSQETQYF. The whole variable domain, filled in from reference TRBV30 and TRBJ2-5, reads SQTIHQWPATLVQPVGSPLSLECTVEGTSNPNLYWYRQAAGRGLQLLFYSVGIGQISSEVPQNLSASRPQDRQFILSSKKLLLSDSGFYLCAWIGRGSQETQYFGPGTRLLVL.

This sequence joins TRBV3-1 (or the pseudogene TRBV3-2) and TRBJ1-3, with D perhaps matching TRBD1 (6 bases). V was cut by 4 bases and J by 0 bases, with 13 bases left in between. The CDR3 extends over 16 amino acids. Germline CDR1 LGHDT, CDR2 YNNKEL (reference sequence). The CDR3 sequence: CASSPWQDSSGNTIYF. CDR3 sequence (DNA): TGTGCCAGCAGCCCATGGCAGGACAGCTCTGGAAACACCATATATTTT.

This chain links TRBV10-3 with TRBJ1-2; possibly TRBD1 for D (5 bases). CDR3 length: 14 amino acids. Trimming removed 3 bases from V and 3 bases from J, with 11 bases in between. From germline, CDR1 is ENHRY and CDR2 SYGVKD. Here the CDR3 reads CAISEAGPHYGYTF. The CDR3 DNA is TGTGCCATCAGTGAAGCGGGGCCCCACTATGGCTACACCTTC.

CDR3 in DNA: TGTGCCAGCAGCAGGACTAGCGGAGAACAAGAGACCCAGTACTTC. This gives the protein CASSRTSGEQETQYF. V and J are TRBV5-4 and TRBJ2-5; 10 bases match TRBD2. Per the germline V gene, CDR1 is SGHNT and CDR2 is YYREEE (reference sequence). V lost 4 bases to trimming and J lost 2 bases; unmatched junction nucleotides: 5. This CDR3 contains 15 residues.

The V call is TRBV28, the J call TRBJ2-1; D perhaps matches TRBD2 (6 bases). Trimming removed 3 bases from V and 3 bases from J, with 12 bases in between. Germline V lookup: CDR1 MDHEN, CDR2 SYDVKM. The length of the CDR3 is 15 residues. The CDR3 sequence: CASSFGGDYYNEQFF. The CDR3 DNA follows: TGTGCCAGCAGTTTCGGAGGGGATTACTACAATGAGCAGTTCTTC.

This chain links TRBV3-1 (or the pseudogene TRBV3-2) with TRBJ1-2; a weak D match, TRBD1 (6 bases). V shed 4 bases and J shed 7 bases, with 13 bases lying between them. The germline CDR1 and CDR2 sequences are LGHDT and YNNKEL (reference sequence). The CDR3 runs to 13 residues. CDR3 DNA sequence: TGTGCCAGCAGCCCCTCCCGGGGGGCTGGCTACACCTTC. Protein: CASSPSRGAGYTF.

The chain recombines TRBV4-2 with TRBJ2-1, with D tentatively TRBD1 (5 bases). V lost 0 bases, J lost 0 bases, and 12 bases lay in between. The germline V gene encodes CDR1 LGHNA and CDR2 YNFKEQ. The CDR3 sequence is 17 residues long. The CDR3 here is CASSQDQGPNSYNEQFF. The CDR3 nucleotides read TGTGCCAGCAGCCAAGACCAGGGCCCCAACTCCTACAATGAGCAGTTCTTC.

The chain links TRBV4-1 to TRBJ1-6, with 10 bases matching TRBD1. J was trimmed by 6 bases and V by 4 bases; bases with no gene match: 6. The V gene's germline CDR1 is MGHRA and CDR2 YSYEKL. CDR3 size: 16 residues. Written as DNA, the CDR3 is TGCGCCAGCAGCCCTACGGACAGGGGGTTTAATTCACCCCTCCACTTT. It yields the protein CASSPTDRGFNSPLHF.

This chain joins TRBV28 and TRBJ1-5; 12 bases fit TRBD1. The J segment lost 7 bases and the V segment lost 6 bases, leaving 7 bases of the junction unmatched. This CDR3 has 15 amino acids. The germline gives CDR1 MDHEN, CDR2 SYDVKM. Here the CDR3 DNA reads TGTGCCAGCAGGATCGGGACAGGGGGCCGCCAGCCCCAGCATTTT. Translating it yields CASRIGTGGRQPQHF.

The chain uses TRBV7-2 and TRBJ1-2; a possible D gene is TRBD1 (6 bases). V was trimmed by 4 bases and J by 8 bases, leaving 17 bases between them. The CDR3 contains 14 residues. Germline CDR1 and CDR2: SGHTA and FQGNSA. CDR3 residues: CASSSPDRPMGYTF. Written as DNA, the CDR3 is TGTGCCAGCAGCTCCCCGGACAGACCTATGGGCTACACCTTC. Variable domain in full (rest from reference TRBV7-2 and TRBJ1-2): GAGVSQSPSNKVTEKGKDVELRCDPISGHTALYWYRQSLGQGLEFLIYFQGNSAPDKSGLPSDRFSAERTGGSVSTLTIQRTQQEDSAVYLCASSSPDRPMGYTFGSGTRLTVV.

This chain connects TRBV7-2 to TRBJ1-2, with 8 bases fitting TRBD1. Germline-derived CDR1 and CDR2 are SGHTA and FQGNSA. This CDR3 region has 13 residues. J was trimmed by 5 bases and V by 5 bases; bases with no gene match: 4. The CDR3 DNA sequence: TGTGCCAGCAGCCCACAGGGGGTATATGGCTACACCTTC. As protein: CASSPQGVYGYTF.

This clone occurred a few times. The chain is built from TRBV14 and TRBJ2-7, with D maybe TRBD1 (6 bases). This CDR3 is 13 amino acids long. The germline V and J ends were trimmed by 6 bases and 3 bases, with 12 bases remaining between them. Germline loops: CDR1 SGHDN, CDR2 FVKESK. The CDR3 protein is CASRHRGSYEQYF. CDR3 coding DNA: TGTGCCAGCAGACATAGGGGGAGCTACGAGCAGTACTTC. Supplemented by reference TRBV14 and TRBJ2-7, the full variable domain reads EAGVTQFPSHSVIEKGQTVTLRCDPISGHDNLYWYRRVMGKEIKFLLHFVKESKQDESGMPNNRFLAERTGGTYSTLKVQPAELEDSGVYFCASRHRGSYEQYFGPGTRLTVT.

This chain joins TRBV6-5 and TRBJ2-1; 7 bases are a match to TRBD1. There are 16 residues in the CDR3. With 0 bases clipped from V and 7 bases from J, the junction kept 9 bases outside the gene matches. Germline lookup yields CDR1 MNHEY and CDR2 SVGAGI. The DNA of the CDR3 is TGTGCCAGCAGTTACTCAAATTACAGGGGAACGAATGAGCAGTTCTTC. Protein: CASSYSNYRGTNEQFF.

The rearrangement joins TRBV7-2 to TRBJ2-1; TRBD2 agrees at 8 bases. The germline V gene has CDR1 SGHTA and CDR2 FQGNSA. The trim removed 4 bases at V and 7 bases at J, leaving 9 bases unmatched. The CDR3 covers 15 residues. The CDR3 loop is CASSWGSGVQNEQFF. CDR3 sequence (DNA): TGTGCCAGCAGCTGGGGTAGCGGGGTCCAAAATGAGCAGTTCTTC. Looking up the rest from reference TRBV7-2 and TRBJ2-1 gives the full variable domain: GAGVSQSPSNKVTEKGKDVELRCDPISGHTALYWYRQSLGQGLEFLIYFQGNSAPDKSGLPSDRFSAERTGGSVSTLTIQRTQQEDSAVYLCASSWGSGVQNEQFFGPGTRLTVL.

The J gene is TRBJ1-2, the V gene TRBV19; TRBD1 matches 9 bases. Germline V CDR1 and CDR2: LNHDA, SQIVND (reference sequence). V was pared by 6 bases and J by 1 base, with 9 bases of the junction left unmatched. This CDR3 region has 16 residues. The CDR3 DNA sequence: TGTGCCAGTAGAAGACCGGGACAGGGTTATAACTATGGCTACACCTTC. Translation gives CASRRPGQGYNYGYTF.

This clone showed up just once. The chain recombines TRBV4-2 with TRBJ2-1, with TRBD1 identical over 7 bases. V was pared by 4 bases and J by 5 bases, with 5 bases of the junction left unmatched. The CDR3 covers 14 residues. CDR1 is LGHNA and CDR2 is YNFKEQ in the germline V gene. CDR3 protein: CASSRWDRDNEQFF. CDR3 DNA: TGTGCCAGCAGCCGATGGGACAGAGACAATGAGCAGTTCTTC.

This clone was counted a single time. J is TRBJ1-2 and V is TRBV7-3, with TRBD1 identical over 9 bases. CDR1 and CDR2 from the germline V gene are SGHTA and FQGTGA. Germline trimming cut 4 bases from V and 7 bases from J; bases unmatched to any gene: 4. The CDR3 extends over 13 amino acids. The CDR3 is CASSSGTGSGYTF. Written as DNA, the CDR3 is TGTGCCAGCAGCTCCGGGACAGGGAGTGGCTACACCTTC. The entire variable domain, with the rest obtained from reference TRBV7-3 and TRBJ1-2, is as follows: GAGVSQTPSNKVTEKGKYVELRCDPISGHTALYWYRQSLGQGPEFLIYFQGTGAADDSGLPNDRFFAVRPEGSVSTLKIQRTERGDSAVYLCASSSGTGSGYTFGSGTRLTVV.

The chain recombines TRBV7-9 with TRBJ2-4; D unresolved. The CDR3 length is 13 residues. The germline CDR1 and CDR2 sequences are SEHNR and FQNEAQ (reference sequence). Trimming pared 1 base from V and 8 bases from J, leaving 9 bases between. CDR3 bases: TGTGCCAGCAGCTTAGGGGCAAAGGACATTCAGTACTTC. Translated: CASSLGAKDIQYF.

The chain is built from TRBV18 and TRBJ2-5; the D is unclear. Trimming took 0 bases from V and 2 from J, leaving 7 bases between them. Germline V gene data show CDR1 as KGHSH and CDR2 as LQKENI. The CDR3 loop spans 14 amino acids. In DNA, the CDR3 is TGTGCCAGCTCACCACCGTCCTTTCAAGAGACCCAGTACTTC. Its translation: CASSPPSFQETQYF.

The J gene is TRBJ2-3, the V gene TRBV5-4, with D perhaps TRBD2 (6 bases). The CDR3 contains 17 residues. Trimming left V 0 bases short and J 0 bases short, with 14 bases between. Germline-derived CDR1 and CDR2 are SGHNT and YYREEE (reference sequence). CDR3 DNA sequence: TGTGCCAGCAGCTTGGTGGGGCTAGCGCTAAGCACAGATACGCAGTATTTT. It yields the protein CASSLVGLALSTDTQYF.

The gene calls are TRBV29-1 and TRBJ2-7; TRBD1 agrees at 9 bases. Germline CDR1 reads SQVTM; CDR2 reads ANQGSEA. The junction had 3 bases not matched to a gene; V was cut back by 6 bases and J by 3 bases. The CDR3 runs to 12 residues. DNA of the CDR3: TGCAGCGTCCGGGACAGGGACTACGAGCAGTACTTC. It yields the protein CSVRDRDYEQYF.